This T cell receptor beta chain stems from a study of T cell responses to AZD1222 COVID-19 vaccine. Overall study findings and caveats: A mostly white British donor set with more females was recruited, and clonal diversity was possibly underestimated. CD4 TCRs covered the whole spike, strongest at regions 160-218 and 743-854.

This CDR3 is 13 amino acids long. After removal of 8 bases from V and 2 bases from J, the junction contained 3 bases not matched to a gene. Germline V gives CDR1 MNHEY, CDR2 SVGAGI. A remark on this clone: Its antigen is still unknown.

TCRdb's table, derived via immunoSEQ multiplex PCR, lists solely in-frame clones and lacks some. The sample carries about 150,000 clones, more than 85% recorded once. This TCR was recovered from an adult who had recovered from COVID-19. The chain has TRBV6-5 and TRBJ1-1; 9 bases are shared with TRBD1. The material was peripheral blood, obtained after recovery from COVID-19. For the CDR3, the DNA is TGTGCCAGCGGGACAGGGCTTAACACTGAAGCTTTCTTT. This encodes CASGTGLNTEAFF.